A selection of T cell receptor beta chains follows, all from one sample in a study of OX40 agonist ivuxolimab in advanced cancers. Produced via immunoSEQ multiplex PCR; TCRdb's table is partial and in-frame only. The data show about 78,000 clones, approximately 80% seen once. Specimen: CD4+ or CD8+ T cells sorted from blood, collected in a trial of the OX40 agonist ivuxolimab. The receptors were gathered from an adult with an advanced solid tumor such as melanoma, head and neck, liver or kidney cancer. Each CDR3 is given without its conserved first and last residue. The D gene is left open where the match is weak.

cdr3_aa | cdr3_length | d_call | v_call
ASSLGGIQGTPQH | 13 | - | TRBV7-9
ASSTGLAYYNEQF | 13 | TRBD2 | TRBV7-9
ASTRRYDPYTEAF | 13 | - | TRBV19
ASSRSGHSNQPQH | 13 | - | TRBV5-1
ASSAARVGNQPQH | 13 | - | TRBV2
ASSLGGTQEKLF | 12 | - | TRBV5-1
ASSSPPGLRPEAF | 13 | - | TRBV5-1
ASSPPDRQGLNTEAF | 15 | - | TRBV18
ASSYIDSLNSEAF | 13 | - | TRBV6-5
ASSPNTGGNIQY | 12 | - | TRBV11-2
ASSQTRDQPQH | 11 | - | TRBV18
ASSFGRGPNEKLF | 13 | TRBD1 | TRBV6-5
ASSAGQGWYKQY | 12 | TRBD1 | TRBV9
ASSPTATNEKLF | 12 | - | TRBV28
AWSSKGLAVPTGELF | 15 | TRBD2 | TRBV30
ATSRGLTGARDQPQH | 15 | - | TRBV15
ASSSSESTEAF | 11 | - | TRBV6-6
ASSLTAGNTIY | 11 | - | TRBV7-9
SVNRLEANEQF | 11 | - | TRBV29-1
ASSLPLYEGPPRYGYT | 16 | - | TRBV5-6
ASSFRPLLYGYT | 12 | - | TRBV28
ASSLVGFYGYT | 11 | - | TRBV5-1
ASSAYAGTIGSGANVLT | 17 | TRBD2 | TRBV7-6
ASSEIISSPNYGYT | 14 | - | TRBV6-1
ASSLPGGNTEAF | 12 | - | TRBV6-6
ASSLYRGYETQY | 12 | - | TRBV7-2
ASSSPHGGTRKMNTEAF | 17 | - | TRBV7-8
AVDTTARGEKLF | 12 | - | TRBV2
ASSGGRGTDTQY | 12 | TRBD2 | TRBV27
ASSRLAGVLDTQY | 13 | TRBD2 | TRBV2
ASSVSELNTEAF | 12 | - | TRBV7-2
ASITTGGRGYSPLH | 14 | TRBD1 | TRBV28
ASRPTGSSWGYT | 12 | - | TRBV6-5
ASSPRTGGLGGYT | 13 | TRBD1 | TRBV7-9
ASSETANTGELF | 12 | - | TRBV2
ASSSSVEQF | 9 | - | TRBV11-2
ASSPLRGTEAF | 11 | - | TRBV18
ASSLGRGGNEQY | 12 | - | TRBV5-6
ASSQGGGGAGPYNEQF | 16 | TRBD2 | TRBV4-2
ASSFILAASSYEQY | 14 | TRBD2 | TRBV11-2
ASSLRPAPNNQPQH | 14 | - | TRBV18
ASSFNLQGRSGELF | 14 | - | TRBV28
ASTQDRTGGRPDTQY | 15 | TRBD1 | TRBV27
ASSLGTEAF | 9 | - | TRBV13
ASRLQGRNTEAF | 12 | TRBD1 | TRBV28
ASSLGAGGTYEQY | 13 | TRBD2 | TRBV5-5
ASSFMRAYGYT | 11 | - | TRBV28
ASSLASQYMNTEAF | 14 | - | TRBV7-2
ASGNRDKNQPQH | 12 | - | TRBV6-1
ASSPRVGQNSGANVLT | 16 | - | TRBV18
ASMDQGVGYGYT | 12 | TRBD1 | TRBV6-6
ASTDEAEAF | 9 | - | TRBV7-9
ASSVQVNYGYT | 11 | - | TRBV9
SVDSSGANVLT | 11 | - | TRBV29-1
ASSISASPGNTIY | 13 | - | TRBV19
ASSEGTGFGYNSPLH | 15 | - | TRBV2
ASSPDRDYGYT | 11 | TRBD1 | TRBV18
ASSFFQGNPSGNTIY | 15 | - | TRBV7-8
ASSRPQVAGTDTQY | 14 | - | TRBV14
ASSQPGSRTGYNEQF | 15 | TRBD1 | TRBV4-1